Listed here are 23 T cell receptor beta chains from one sample, sequenced in a study of T cells in Graves' hyperthyroidism and ophthalmopathy. Using RNA transcripts as the source, TCR beta CDR3 regions were amplified. HTBI primers were employed in a first-round RT-PCR of the TCR CDR3. TCRdb reanalysed the multiplex PCR reads using MiXCR and keeps one entry per CDR3 protein. This sample yields approximately 400,000 distinct CDR3 sequences, of which roughly 13% are seen a single time; under 25% belongs to the top ten. Sequencing was performed on blood. The origin of the receptors is a man aged 25 to 40 with Graves' hyperthyroidism that later progressed to Graves' ophthalmopathy.

This clonotype was found many times. The chain is built from TRBV30 and TRBJ1-5, with D maybe TRBD1 (5 bases). Germline loops: CDR1 GTSNPN, CDR2 SVGIG (reference sequence). Between the trimmed V and J ends, which lost 0 bases and 0 bases, there was a span of 15 bases. The CDR3 extends over 17 amino acids. As DNA, the CDR3 is TGTGCCTGGAGTGTACAGGAGAAAGCTAATAGCAATCAGCCCCAGCATTTT. Translation: CAWSVQEKANSNQPQHF.

This rearrangement joins TRBV20-1 to TRBJ2-2, with 9 bases matching TRBD1. V lost 2 bases and J lost 1; bases outside the gene matches: 11. The CDR3 totals 18 residues. Germline V gene lookup returns CDR1 DFQATT and CDR2 SNEGSKA (reference sequence). Here the CDR3 reads CSARPHRGLLKNTGELFF. The CDR3 DNA is TGCAGTGCTAGACCGCACAGGGGGCTATTGAAGAACACCGGGGAGCTGTTTTTT.

This clonotype was picked up many times. The chain joins TRBV7-9 to TRBJ2-7; D perhaps matches TRBD2 (6 bases). The CDR3 spans 14 residues. The ends were cut back, 5 bases at V and 5 bases at J, with 16 bases in the middle. Germline-derived CDR1 and CDR2 are SEHNR and FQNEAQ (reference sequence). Here the CDR3 reads CASSNRLGSDEQYF. Here the CDR3 DNA reads TGTGCCAGCAGCAACAGACTAGGATCGGACGAGCAGTACTTC.

To note about this clonotype: A much larger clone is a single base away; this may be a read error. The chain employs TRBV24-1 and TRBJ2-5, with TRBD1 matching 7 bases. The length of the CDR3 is 16 residues. Germline V CDR1 and CDR2: KGHDR, SFDVKD. The CDR3 nucleotides are TGTGCCACCAGTGACTATGGCAGGGGGATCCAAGGGACCCAGTACTTC. Protein sequence: CATSDYGRGIQGTQYF.

The V gene is TRBV10-3, the J gene TRBJ2-1; TRBD2 aligns across 11 bases. Germline V gene lookup returns CDR1 ENHRY and CDR2 SYGVKD. Losses at the gene ends were 5 bases for V and 8 bases for J; bases not matched to a gene: 11. The CDR3 covers 16 residues. The CDR3 loop is CAISTGTSGVGDEQFF. DNA of the CDR3: TGTGCCATCAGTACCGGGACTAGCGGTGTGGGCGATGAGCAGTTCTTC.

The chain carries TRBV19 and TRBJ1-4; D unresolved. V was cut by 7 bases and J by 8 bases, with 14 bases left in between. This CDR3 contains 13 residues. Germline V CDR1 and CDR2: LNHDA, SQIVND (reference sequence). In DNA, the CDR3 is TGTGCCAGTACTTCAAGGGTCGGAGAAAAACTGTTTTTT. Its translation is CASTSRVGEKLFF.

A few counts support this clonotype. Given a much more abundant clone one base away, this may be a read error. The rearrangement joins TRBV28 to TRBJ1-1, with TRBD1 as a possible D gene (5 bases). Looked up from germline, CDR1 is MDHEN and CDR2 is SYDVKM. The length of the CDR3 is 14 residues. CDR3 coding DNA: TGTGCCAGCAGAACAGGAGGAATGAACGCTGAAGCTTTCTTT. Protein sequence: CASRTGGMNAEAFF.

As regards this clonotype: This sequence may be a read error, since a much larger clone differs from it by one base. The chain recombines TRBV10-3 with TRBJ2-7; the D is unclear. CDR1 and CDR2 from the germline V gene are ENHRY and SYGVKD. CDR3 length: 15 residues. The CDR3 coding sequence is TGTGCCATCTCTGACCCGGTCCGACGGACCTACAAGCAGTACTTC. Protein: CAISDPVRRTYKQYF.

This clonotype was found many times. The chain combines TRBV7-2 with TRBJ1-5, with D possibly being TRBD1 (5 bases). From germline, CDR1 is SGHTA and CDR2 FQGNSA. This CDR3 comprises 14 residues. V lost 3 bases to trimming and J lost 4 bases, with 10 bases between them. The CDR3 here is CASSFWGGNQPQHF. CDR3 nucleotide sequence: TGTGCCAGCAGCTTTTGGGGCGGGAATCAGCCCCAGCATTTT.

This clonotype was seen ten or more times. The chain uses TRBV12-3 or TRBV12-4 and TRBJ1-5, with no clear D. Between the trimmed V and J ends, which lost 2 bases and 5 bases, there was a span of 4 bases. The CDR3 is made up of 12 amino acids. CDR3 nucleotides: TGTGCCAGCAGTTTAAATCATCAGCCCCAGCATTTT. This codes for CASSLNHQPQHF.

This clonotype was observed a few times. The chain carries TRBV7-9 and TRBJ2-1, with 8 bases that match TRBD1. The CDR3 runs 17 residues. V was pared by 5 bases and J by 1 base, with 10 bases of the junction left unmatched. Germline V CDR1 and CDR2: SEHNR, FQNEAQ (reference sequence). Here the CDR3 DNA reads TGTGCCAGCAGCCCCAGGGGCAGGGGGCTTTCCTACAATGAGCAGTTCTTC. Translated: CASSPRGRGLSYNEQFF.

There are many counts of this clonotype. At one end, the junction sequence differs from germline, possibly due to a read error. The chain couples TRBV12-3 or TRBV12-4 to TRBJ1-1; 11 nucleotides align to TRBD1. The CDR3 spans 14 residues. CDR3 loop: CASSFGTGGTEAFF. CDR3 nucleotide sequence: TGCGCCAGCAGCTTTGGGACAGGGGGCACTGAAGCTTTCTTT.

The rearrangement links TRBV24-1 to TRBJ2-5, with D perhaps matching TRBD2 (7 bases). CDR1 KGHDR and CDR2 SFDVKD come from the germline V gene. This CDR3 comprises 14 residues. Trimming took 4 bases from V and 4 from J, leaving 12 bases between them. The CDR3 here is CATSDWGGRETQYF. The CDR3 bases are TGTGCCACCAGTGACTGGGGGGGCCGAGAGACCCAGTACTTC.

The V gene is TRBV6-1, the J gene TRBJ2-2; maybe TRBD1 (5 bases). The CDR3 extends over 13 amino acids. Germline-derived CDR1 and CDR2 are MNHNS and SASEGT. V lost 4 bases and J 7 bases, leaving 10 bases between the germline ends. CDR3 nucleotides: TGTGCCAGCAGTGCTAGGGGCGACGGGGAGCTGTTTTTT. As protein: CASSARGDGELFF.

The sample holds a few counts of this clonotype. The V call is TRBV24-1, the J call TRBJ1-5; perhaps TRBD1 as D (5 bases). Germline V CDR1 and CDR2: KGHDR, SFDVKD. The CDR3 length is 14 residues. The germline V and J ends were trimmed by 6 bases and 3 bases, with 11 bases remaining between them. The CDR3 bases are TGTGCCACCAGTACGGGCGGACACAATCAGCCCCAGCATTTT. It specifies CATSTGGHNQPQHF.

There are a few counts of this clonotype. The CDR3 DNA follows: TGTGCCAGCAGTTTAGCCGGGACAGCCCCCTACGAGCAGTACTTC. It is translated as CASSLAGTAPYEQYF. This sequence joins TRBV28 and TRBJ2-7; 7 nucleotides match TRBD1. V was clipped by 2 bases and J by 2 bases; unmatched bases: 6. Germline CDR1 MDHEN, CDR2 SYDVKM. The CDR3 totals 15 residues.

This clonotype has only a few counts. V gene TRBV7-9 combines with J gene TRBJ2-3, with D possibly being TRBD1 or TRBD2 (6 bases each). Germline CDR1 SEHNR, CDR2 FQNEAQ (reference sequence). The CDR3 spans 14 residues. Trimming cost V 7 bases and J 6 bases, with 17 bases left between them. The DNA for the CDR3 is TGTGCCAGCAAGTGGGGGGTCGACAGGGATACGCAGTATTTT. It encodes CASKWGVDRDTQYF.

This chain connects TRBV24-1 to TRBJ2-1; 8 positions agree with TRBD1. Germline CDR1 KGHDR, CDR2 SFDVKD. The length of the CDR3 is 16 residues. Germline trimming cut 2 bases from V and 5 bases from J; bases unmatched to any gene: 7. The CDR3 sequence is CATSDSPPGQDNEQFF. For the CDR3, the DNA is TGTGCCACCAGTGATTCCCCCCCGGGACAGGACAATGAGCAGTTCTTC.

This clonotype was found many times. This sequence joins TRBV7-9 and TRBJ1-3; no clear D gene. Trimming pared 4 bases from V and 8 bases from J, leaving 18 bases between. Germline assignment: CDR1 SEHNR and CDR2 FQNEAQ (reference sequence). The CDR3 extends over 15 amino acids. The CDR3 spells CASSYWNSLEDTIYF. CDR3 nucleotide sequence: TGTGCCAGCAGCTACTGGAACAGCCTGGAGGACACCATATATTTT.

This clonotype was detected a few times. J is TRBJ1-6 and V is TRBV12-3 or TRBV12-4, with D unresolved. The CDR3 sequence is 14 residues long. Trimming pared 3 bases from V and 7 bases from J, leaving 10 bases between. DNA of the CDR3: TGTGCCAGCAGTTTTTGGCATCCCAATTCACCCCTCCACTTT. Translated: CASSFWHPNSPLHF.

This clonotype was counted many times. CDR3 protein: CASSLDRGPYNEQFF. CDR3 in DNA: TGTGCCAGCAGCTTGGACAGGGGGCCCTACAATGAGCAGTTCTTC. The chain uses TRBV7-2 and TRBJ2-1; 11 positions match TRBD1. Per the germline V gene, CDR1 is SGHTA and CDR2 is FQGNSA. After removal of 3 bases from V and 2 bases from J, the junction contained 0 bases not matched to a gene. The CDR3 spans 15 residues.

This clonotype has at least ten counts. The chain recombines TRBV12-3 or TRBV12-4 with TRBJ2-5; weak D call: TRBD2 (7 bases). The length of the CDR3 is 15 residues. With 1 base removed from V and 4 bases from J, the gap between germline ends came to 13 bases. CDR3 nucleotides: TGTGCCAGCAGTTTAGGTGGGGGGGCCCCAGAGACCCAGTACTTC. This encodes CASSLGGGAPETQYF.

This clonotype was seen a handful of times. This chain links TRBV30 with TRBJ1-6; D is unresolved. Between the trimmed V and J ends, which lost 0 bases and 9 bases, there was a span of 12 bases. Germline CDR1 reads GTSNPN; CDR2 reads SVGIG (reference sequence). CDR3 size: 14 residues. The CDR3 bases are TGTGCCTGGAGTGTACCCAGGTCGCGTTCACCCCTCCACTTT. Amino acid sequence: CAWSVPRSRSPLHF.